The rows below give T cell receptor beta chains drawn from one sample of a study of siplizumab effects on memory and regulatory T cells. Sequencing used immunoSEQ multiplex PCR; TCRdb keeps in-frame clones, though not all of them. The data contain around 110,000 clones, about 95% of them singletons. Material for sequencing was non-Treg CD4+ T cells sorted from blood. All receptors come from a human donor in good health. Each CDR3 is given with its conserved first and last residue. The D gene is left open where the match is weak. Only part of the rows carry a size: once, few, many, or a class if the clone is expanded.

clone size | D gene | J gene | V gene | CDR3 DNA | CDR3 protein
. | . | TRBJ2-6 | TRBV5-1 | TGCGCCAGCAGCTCCGGGAACGTTGGGGCCAACGTCCTGACTTTC | CASSSGNVGANVLTF
. | . | TRBJ1-4 | TRBV25-1 | TGTGCCAGCAGTGTCGTCGGCTCGGTGGAAAAACTGTTTTTT | CASSVVGSVEKLFF
. | TRBD1 | TRBJ2-7 | TRBV7-6 | TGTGCCAGCAGCTTAGTGTTCCCCGGCAGGGGGTATGTAAACTTTACCTACGAGCAGTACTTC | CASSLVFPGRGYVNFTYEQYF
. | . | TRBJ2-1 | TRBV6-5 | TGTGCCAGCAGTTACGACTCACGGTCTTTGGATGAGCAGTTCTTC | CASSYDSRSLDEQFF
. | . | TRBJ1-1 | TRBV27 | TGTGCCAGCAGCTCCACCCCGCGCGTGTTTGGGGAAGCTTTCTTT | CASSSTPRVFGEAFF
. | TRBD1 | TRBJ1-5 | TRBV5-1 | TGCGCCAGCAGCCGGACAGGGCAATCTAATCAGCCCCAGCATTTT | CASSRTGQSNQPQHF
. | . | TRBJ2-5 | TRBV5-1 | TGCGCCAGCAGCCCCGACCGTGTGACCCGCGAGACCCAGTACTTC | CASSPDRVTRETQYF
. | . | TRBJ2-5 | TRBV19 | TGTGCCAGTAGTATACAGTCCCGAGAGACCCAGTACTTC | CASSIQSRETQYF
. | . | TRBJ1-4 | TRBV25-1 | TGTGCCAGCAGTGAATCTATAACTAATGAAAAACTGTTTTTT | CASSESITNEKLFF
once | TRBD2 | TRBJ2-5 | TRBV18 | TGTGCCAGCTCACCACTGGGAGGGCTCAGGGCTGGAGAGACCCAGTACTTC | CASSPLGGLRAGETQYF
. | TRBD1 | TRBJ1-4 | TRBV5-6 | TGTGCCAGCAGCTCCAATCTACAGGGGGCTGGGGAAAAACTGTTTTTT | CASSSNLQGAGEKLFF
. | . | TRBJ1-2 | TRBV7-9 | TGTGCCAGCAGCTTGGGCCCCGACGGGGGTAGTGGCTACACCTTC | CASSLGPDGGSGYTF
. | TRBD2 | TRBJ2-5 | TRBV12-5 | TGTGCTAGTCAGCTAGCGGGAGGGGAGACCCAGTACTTC | CASQLAGGETQYF
. | TRBD2 | TRBJ2-7 | TRBV5-1 | TGCGCCAGCAGCTTGGTGGGGCGCGGGACTAGCGACGAGCAGTACTTC | CASSLVGRGTSDEQYF
. | TRBD1 | TRBJ1-6 | TRBV5-4 | TGTGCCAGCAGCTCACCGGGACAGTATAATTCACCCCTCCACTTT | CASSSPGQYNSPLHF
. | . | TRBJ2-7 | TRBV19 | TGTGCCAGTAGTCCCCGGAGGGGCTACGAGCAGTACTTC | CASSPRRGYEQYF
. | . | TRBJ1-2 | TRBV19 | TGTGCCAGTAGGACAGGCCCCCATGGCTACACCTTC | CASRTGPHGYTF